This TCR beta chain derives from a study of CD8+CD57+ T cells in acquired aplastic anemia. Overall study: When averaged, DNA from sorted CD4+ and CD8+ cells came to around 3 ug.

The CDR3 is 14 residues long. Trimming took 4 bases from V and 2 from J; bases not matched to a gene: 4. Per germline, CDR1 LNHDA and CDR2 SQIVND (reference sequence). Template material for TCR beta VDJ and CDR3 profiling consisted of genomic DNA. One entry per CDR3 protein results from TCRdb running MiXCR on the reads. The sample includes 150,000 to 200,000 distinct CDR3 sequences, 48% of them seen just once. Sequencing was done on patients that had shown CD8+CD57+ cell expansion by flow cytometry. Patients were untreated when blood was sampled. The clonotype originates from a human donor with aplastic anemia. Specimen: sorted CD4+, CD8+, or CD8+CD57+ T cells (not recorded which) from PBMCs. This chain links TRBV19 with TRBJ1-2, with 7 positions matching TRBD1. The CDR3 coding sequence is TGTGCCAGTAGTAGAACACAGGGGAACTATGGCTACACCTTC. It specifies CASSRTQGNYGYTF.